This TCR beta chain appears in the sequencing data of a study of T cell repertoires in cytomegalovirus infection. Concerning this clonotype itself: Its antigen is not known.

One entry per CDR3 protein results from TCRdb running MiXCR on the reads. The table has some 350,000 distinct CDR3 sequences, about 32% seen once. Germline V gene sequence: CDR1 MNHEY, CDR2 SMNVEV (reference sequence). CDR3 length equals 13 residues. The V end lost 3 bases, the J end lost 2 bases, and 7 bases lay between the germline ends. The receptor was derived from a human donor in good health (CMV status not recorded). Some clones in this sample may be carry-over from other donors' samples. The material sequenced was cultured PBMCs, taken from culture after CMV antigen stimulation. The gene calls are TRBV27 and TRBJ2-5; a weak D match, TRBD2 (5 bases). The CDR3 spells CASSLREQETQYF. The CDR3 coding sequence is TGTGCCAGCAGTTTGAGGGAACAAGAGACCCAGTACTTC.